This TCR beta chain was sequenced during a study of blood T cells in healthy people across ages (dated by TCRdb to the mid-2010s). With regard to the full study: In model experiments, template switching captured roughly one uniquely barcoded TCR beta cDNA molecule for every two T cells. To avoid experimental bias, donors of different ages were randomly spread across the sequencing lanes. The study measured age-related changes in TCR beta repertoire diversity using deep sequencing normalized with unique cDNA molecular identifiers. The study analyzed two additional independent replicas of 1 million unique cDNA reads from the same blood draw for two donors, one aged 18 to 30 and one aged 80 or older. Four age groups were formed from the donors: young (average 16 years), middle-aged (approximately 39), aged (approximately 60) and long-lived (about 75).

The CDR3 runs 14 amino acids, cysteine and phenylalanine included. The CDR3 DNA has 42 bases and is translated from base 1. At the junction V is shortened by 2 bases and J by 8 bases; bases outside the gene matches: 5. In the germline V gene, CDR1 corresponds to SGHRS and CDR2 to YFSETQ. Study-wide conclusions, independent of this receptor: The long-lived group showed more naive CD4+ T cells, fewer expanded clones and increased TCR diversity than the aged group, suggesting age selection. Because donor CMV infection status was unknown, age-related changes in expanded clonotypes were potentially confounded. A strong correlation was found between observed TCR beta diversity and the percentage of naive T cells measured by flow cytometry. As age increased, observed TCR beta diversity per million T cells dropped in a roughly linear way, and a significant reduction was already evident by age about 40. Total diversity estimates from one million sequenced T cells were considered lower bounds and underestimates. Because profiling used bulk unsorted PBMCs, naive and antigen-experienced compartments could not be compared conclusively.

Systemically healthy Caucasian individuals from Russia, about 38 in total and aged 6 to 90 years, were included as donors. About 10 milliliters of peripheral blood were collected from each donor into EDTA-treated Vacutainer tubes. PBMCs were isolated by Ficoll-Paque density-gradient centrifugation, with at least 6 million obtained per sample. Total RNA was extracted from PBMCs with Trizol reagent, with at least 5 micrograms obtained per sample. The percentages of naive CD45RAhigh/CD27high T cells were determined by flow cytometry on a PBMC aliquot from every donor. A word on this clonotype: The target of this receptor is not known. No quality values exist for individual bases; no much larger clone is one base distant.

The library came from 5' RACE. Sequencing relied on an Illumina HiSeq 2500. A second PCR of about 6 to 11 cycles was performed with a sample-barcoded 5' primer and a J-beta primer mix. A template-switch 5' adaptor carrying 12 random nucleotides introduced a unique molecular identifier onto each TCR beta cDNA molecule. Each sample yielded at least 3 million CDR3-containing paired-end reads. The Mint cDNA synthesis kit, primed by a TRBC-specific oligonucleotide, was used to synthesize first-strand cDNA from all RNA. After uracil-DNA glycosylase treatment, a first 18-cycle PCR used universal primers M1SS and BC2_uni_R on all cDNA. Per the original workflow: For normalization, 1 million high-quality reads were randomly selected from each sample, with every read carrying a distinct molecular identifier. Instead of being binned into consensus sequences, reads with shared molecular identifiers were discarded. CDR3 identification, clonotype clustering and error correction used MiTCR with a Q25 quality threshold and the strictest error-elimination algorithm. A nonparametric unseen species model with Euler transformation was used to estimate a lower bound on total TCR beta diversity. The public sequencing data were trimmed at Q25 with fastp and processed into clonotypes with MiXCR by TCRdb, which kept only in-frame beta chains. Rows merge per CDR3 protein into single entries with the most common DNA and genes. These V and J calls rely on TCRdb rather than the paper's analysis. In all, the sample holds around 990,000 distinct CDR3 sequences, and around two fifths of those were seen once. The ten largest clones capture around 14% of the sample.

Recombination joined TRBV5-1 with TRBJ2-1, with 9 bases aligning to TRBD1. The sequenced sample consisted of blood. The sequence was obtained from a man between 18 and 29 years old in good health. The nucleotides read TGCGCCAGCAGCTTCGGGACAGGGCGGGATGAGCAGTTCTTC. Protein translation: CASSFGTGRDEQFF.